This TCR beta chain was captured by sequencing in a study of blood T cell repertoires in COVID-19. Study context: Samples taken during acute and convalescent COVID-19 were collected in the United States, Italy and Spain. T cells, B-cell-depleted T cells, or PBMCs supplied cDNA or gDNA.

Followed over time, Seattle patients had been enrolled while infection was active. In the original processing: Counts of nucleated cells, estimated from reference gene primer amplification, were obtained. The table came from immunoSEQ multiplex PCR; TCRdb's copy has only in-frame clones and leaves some out. Clone size and the V and J calls come from that table; the DNA yielded D and trimming. The sample holds about 110,000 clones, approximately 85% seen once. V was clipped by 0 bases and J by 4 bases; unmatched bases: 12. Germline values: CDR1 PRHDT, CDR2 FYEKMQ (reference sequence). This CDR3 comprises 19 residues.

The sample was peripheral blood. This receptor was identified in a woman aged 60 to 75 with COVID-19, enrolled during active disease. V usage is TRBV13 and J usage is TRBJ2-2; 9 bases are shared with TRBD1. CDR3: CASSLGLAPGQGATGELFF. Here the CDR3 DNA reads TGTGCCAGCAGCTTAGGCCTCGCTCCGGGACAGGGCGCCACCGGGGAGCTGTTTTTT.